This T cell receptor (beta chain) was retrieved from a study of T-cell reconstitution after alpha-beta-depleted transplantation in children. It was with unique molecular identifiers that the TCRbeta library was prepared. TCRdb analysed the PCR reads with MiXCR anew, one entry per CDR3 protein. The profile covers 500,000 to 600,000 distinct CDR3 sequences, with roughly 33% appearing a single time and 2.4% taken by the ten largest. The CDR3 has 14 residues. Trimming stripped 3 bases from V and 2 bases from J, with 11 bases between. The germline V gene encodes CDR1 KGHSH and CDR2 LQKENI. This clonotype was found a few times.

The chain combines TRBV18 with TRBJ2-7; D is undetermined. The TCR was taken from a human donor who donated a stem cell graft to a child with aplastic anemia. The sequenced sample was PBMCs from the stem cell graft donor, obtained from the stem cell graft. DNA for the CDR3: TGTGCCAGCTCACCGGAAGGGATTCCCTACGAGCAGTACGTC. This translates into CASSPEGIPYEQYV.